The rows below give T cell receptor beta chains drawn from one sample of a study of CD8 T cells in ankylosing spondylitis. One entry per CDR3 protein results from TCRdb running MiXCR on the 5' RACE reads. The table records some 150,000 distinct CDR3 sequences, under 55% of them present only once. The sequenced material came from synovial fluid, either unsorted or a sorted T cell fraction (not recorded which). These receptors came from a male donor with ankylosing spondylitis. CDR3s include the opening cysteine and the closing phenylalanine or tryptophan. A D gene is named only where the DNA matches it firmly. Clone size is not always given. Where it is, it says once, few, many or a class for expanded clones.

D,size,V,length,J,CDR3,DNA
TRBD1,-,TRBV6-2/TRBV6-3,15,TRBJ2-2,CASSRTGGPAGELFF,TGTGCCAGCAGTCGTACAGGGGGACCAGCCGGGGAGCTGTTTTTT
TRBD1,-,TRBV28,12,TRBJ1-2,CASRTGVWGYTF,TGTGCCAGCAGAACAGGGGTTTGGGGCTACACCTTC
TRBD1,once,TRBV28,17,TRBJ1-4,CASSPQGGVGQDEKLFF,TGTGCCAGCAGTCCACAGGGGGGAGTGGGACAGGATGAAAAACTGTTTTTT
-,-,TRBV28,13,TRBJ1-1,CASLWTGGTEAFF,TGTGCCAGCTTATGGACGGGGGGTACTGAAGCTTTCTTT
-,few,TRBV4-1,12,TRBJ1-2,CASSQDGDGYTF,TGCGCCAGCAGCCAAGATGGGGATGGCTACACCTTC
-,few,TRBV20-1,17,TRBJ2-1,CSARDWVGGKLVNEQFF,TGCAGTGCTAGAGATTGGGTCGGGGGAAAATTGGTCAATGAGCAGTTCTTC
TRBD1,-,TRBV29-1,17,TRBJ2-6,CSVEYTGGVSGANVLTF,TGCAGCGTTGAATATACAGGGGGCGTCTCTGGGGCCAACGTCCTGACTTTC
-,-,TRBV12-3/TRBV12-4,14,TRBJ1-1,CASSFAGRTSEAFF,TGTGCCAGCAGTTTCGCTGGGAGGACCTCTGAAGCTTTCTTT
-,few,TRBV5-5,17,TRBJ1-6,CASSLDPREELNSPLHF,TGTGCCAGCAGCTTGGACCCTCGGGAGGAACTTAATTCACCCCTCCACTTT
TRBD1,few,TRBV20-1,13,TRBJ1-5,CSAPGRGQQPQHF,TGCAGTGCCCCGGGAAGGGGACAGCAGCCCCAGCATTTT
-,-,TRBV2,14,TRBJ1-1,CASSVRVKNTEAFF,TGTGCCAGCAGTGTTAGGGTTAAGAACACTGAAGCTTTCTTT
TRBD1,few,TRBV4-3,16,TRBJ1-5,CASSQDRGRSNQPQHF,TGCGCCAGCAGCCAAGACAGGGGGCGAAGCAATCAGCCCCAGCATTTT
-,-,TRBV15,14,TRBJ2-1,CATSRDVVVDEQFF,TGTGCCACCAGCAGAGATGTTGTGGTAGATGAGCAGTTCTTC
-,few,TRBV12-3/TRBV12-4,14,TRBJ2-5,CASSLPGLQETQYF,TGTGCCAGCAGTTTACCCGGGTTGCAAGAGACCCAGTACTTC
-,few,TRBV11-1,20,TRBJ1-1,CASSLLLTLWGLSCNTEAFF,TGTGCCAGCAGCTTACTCTTGACTCTTTGGGGGCTTTCATGTAACACTGAAGCTTTCTTT
TRBD1,-,TRBV28,16,TRBJ2-3,CASSLLQGILTDTQYF,TGTGCCAGCAGTTTACTACAGGGGATCCTCACAGATACGCAGTATTTT
-,-,TRBV28,13,TRBJ2-7,CASSHTLGFEQYF,TGTGCCAGCAGTCACACTCTGGGGTTTGAGCAGTACTTC
TRBD1,-,TRBV10-3,17,TRBJ1-1,CATREGQQGKGDTEAFF,TGTGCCACCCGCGAGGGACAACAGGGGAAAGGGGACACTGAAGCTTTCTTT
TRBD1,few,TRBV20-1,13,TRBJ2-4,CSASDRVYNIQYF,TGCAGTGCTAGTGACAGGGTTTATAACATTCAGTACTTC
-,-,TRBV7-6,16,TRBJ1-1,CASSLEGGRLATEAFF,TGTGCCAGCAGCTTAGAGGGGGGCAGACTGGCCACTGAAGCTTTCTTT
-,-,TRBV4-3,14,TRBJ2-7,CASSRWDGSYEQYF,TGCGCCAGCAGCCGATGGGACGGCTCCTACGAGCAGTACTTC
-,many,TRBV6-4,14,TRBJ2-6,CASSDNSGANVLTF,TGTGCCAGCAGTGACAACTCTGGGGCCAACGTCCTGACTTTC
-,few,TRBV4-1,18,TRBJ1-5,CASSQGPVGAYSNQPQHF,TGCGCCAGCAGCCAAGGGCCTGTTGGGGCCTATAGCAATCAGCCCCAGCATTTT
-,once,TRBV4-3,16,TRBJ2-1,CASSQTLGVWYNEQFF,TGCGCCAGCAGCCAAACCCTCGGGGTATGGTACAATGAGCAGTTCTTC
-,-,TRBV19,13,TRBJ2-1,CARALKRYNEQFF,TGTGCCAGGGCCTTAAAGCGGTACAATGAGCAGTTCTTC
TRBD2,-,TRBV6-1,15,TRBJ2-3,CASSERVSGSDTQYF,TGTGCCAGCAGTGAACGGGTTAGCGGGAGTGATACGCAGTATTTT
-,few,TRBV18,12,TRBJ2-1,CASSPFRSEQFF,TGTGCCAGCTCACCGTTTCGGTCTGAGCAGTTCTTC
-,-,TRBV6-5,15,TRBJ2-7,CASSYMFRAYYEQYF,TGTGCCAGCAGTTACATGTTTAGGGCGTACTACGAGCAGTACTTC
-,-,TRBV18,15,TRBJ2-7,CASPTGIPGSYEQYF,TGTGCCAGCCCGACGGGGATCCCGGGCTCCTACGAGCAGTACTTC
-,-,TRBV7-6,14,TRBJ2-7,CASSLAYRSYEQYF,TGTGCCAGCAGCTTAGCGTACAGGTCCTACGAGCAGTACTTC
TRBD2,-,TRBV28,16,TRBJ2-3,CASSLGTSGSTDTQYF,TGTGCCAGCAGTTTGGGGACTAGCGGTAGCACAGATACGCAGTATTTT
TRBD1,few,TRBV12-3/TRBV12-4,15,TRBJ2-7,CASSLHWDSSYEQYF,TGTGCCAGCAGTTTACATTGGGACAGCTCCTACGAGCAGTACTTC
-,-,TRBV4-1,17,TRBJ2-1,CASSPRLRESTDNEQFF,TGCGCCAGCAGCCCGCGTCTCCGGGAGTCGACCGACAATGAGCAGTTCTTC
-,-,TRBV15,15,TRBJ2-6,CATGTGASGANVLTF,TGTGCCACCGGGACGGGAGCCTCTGGGGCCAACGTCCTGACTTTC
-,-,TRBV20-1,13,TRBJ2-2,CSAASGYSGELFF,TGCAGTGCTGCATCAGGGTACTCCGGGGAGCTGTTTTTT
TRBD2,-,TRBV10-3,15,TRBJ2-5,CAISEGTSEIETQYF,TGTGCCATCAGTGAAGGGACTAGCGAGATAGAGACCCAGTACTTC
-,many,TRBV7-8,15,TRBJ1-3,CASRSTGHSGNTIYF,TGTGCCAGCAGATCCACAGGGCACTCTGGAAACACCATATATTTT
-,-,TRBV12-3/TRBV12-4,12,TRBJ2-5,CASSFGGETQYF,TGTGCCAGCAGTTTCGGGGGTGAGACCCAGTACTTC
-,-,TRBV28,14,TRBJ1-6,CASSFFQEGSPLHF,TGTGCCAGCAGTTTTTTCCAGGAGGGTTCACCCCTCCACTTT
TRBD1,-,TRBV7-2,15,TRBJ1-2,CASKTGGGWGYGYTF,TGTGCCAGCAAAACAGGGGGCGGATGGGGCTATGGCTACACCTTC
-,-,TRBV6-5,13,TRBJ2-4,CASSYGPLYIQYF,TGTGCCAGCAGTTACGGGCCGCTTTACATTCAGTACTTC
TRBD1,many,TRBV12-3/TRBV12-4,17,TRBJ1-1,CASSTGTGGFMNTEAFF,TGTGCCAGCAGTACCGGGACAGGGGGTTTTATGAACACTGAAGCTTTCTTT
TRBD1,few,TRBV12-3/TRBV12-4,16,TRBJ1-1,CASKGTGSWTNTEAFF,TGTGCCAGCAAAGGGACAGGGAGTTGGACGAACACTGAAGCTTTCTTT
-,-,TRBV7-9,14,TRBJ2-3,CASGPKVRLDTQYF,TGTGCCAGCGGACCAAAGGTGCGGTTGGATACGCAGTATTTT
TRBD2,many,TRBV5-4,15,TRBJ2-3,CASSRGTSGSDTQYF,TGTGCCAGCAGCCGCGGGACTAGCGGGTCAGATACGCAGTATTTT
-,few,TRBV10-3,15,TRBJ2-1,CAISESVGRMLEQFF,TGTGCCATCAGTGAGTCGGTCGGGAGAATGTTAGAGCAGTTCTTC
TRBD1,once,TRBV20-1,14,TRBJ1-1,CSARRGGQGQGAFF,TGCAGTGCTAGGCGTGGGGGACAGGGGCAAGGAGCTTTCTTT
TRBD1,few,TRBV28,19,TRBJ2-5,CASSGTGFCCGLMGETQYF,TGTGCCAGCAGCGGGACAGGGTTTTGTTGCGGCCTGATGGGGGAGACCCAGTACTTC
TRBD1,-,TRBV20-1,15,TRBJ2-5,CSAQQGQGFQETQYF,TGCAGTGCGCAACAGGGACAGGGATTTCAAGAGACCCAGTACTTC
TRBD2,few,TRBV20-1,16,TRBJ2-7,CSARDHRTSGTYEQYF,TGCAGTGCTAGAGATCATAGGACTAGCGGAACCTACGAGCAGTACTTC
TRBD1,-,TRBV27,13,TRBJ1-2,CASSLSGGGGYTF,TGTGCCAGCAGTTTATCAGGGGGCGGTGGCTACACCTTC
TRBD2,few,TRBV12-3/TRBV12-4,17,TRBJ2-1,CASSPDLVSGGPNEQFF,TGTGCCAGCAGTCCCGACTTAGTGAGCGGGGGGCCCAATGAGCAGTTCTTC
-,many,TRBV28,13,TRBJ1-6,CASSSPGRSPLHF,TGTGCCAGCAGCTCACCAGGGCGTTCACCCCTCCACTTT
-,-,TRBV4-1,17,TRBJ1-5,CASSQGIAHQGNQPQHF,TGCGCCAGCAGCCAAGGGATCGCCCACCAGGGCAATCAGCCCCAGCATTTT
TRBD1,-,TRBV29-1,13,TRBJ2-5,CSVEQGAAETQYF,TGCAGCGTTGAGCAGGGGGCCGCGGAGACCCAGTACTTC
-,-,TRBV10-3,15,TRBJ1-5,CATRGRRGGNQPQHF,TGTGCCACCAGAGGTAGGCGGGGTGGCAATCAGCCCCAGCATTTT
TRBD1,-,TRBV7-8,16,TRBJ2-7,CASSLNSGTGGGEQYF,TGTGCCAGCAGCTTGAACTCCGGGACAGGGGGCGGCGAGCAGTACTTC
-,few,TRBV5-1,15,TRBJ1-1,CASSSQVEGNTEAFF,TGCGCCAGCAGCTCCCAGGTCGAAGGGAACACTGAAGCTTTCTTT